The entry below gives a single T cell receptor beta chain sequence along with its context. These data come from a study of T cell changes during pregnancy in multiple sclerosis. The germline gives CDR1 SNHLY, CDR2 FYNNEI. CDR3 length equals 14 residues. V lost 3 bases and J lost 0, with 3 bases in between. Profiled with immunoSEQ multiplex PCR; TCRdb holds only in-frame clones, not every one. The sample yields about 100,000 clones, 90% seen once. The sample was peripheral blood, taken in the second trimester of pregnancy. This receptor was obtained from a female donor in good health, enrolled as a control in a pregnancy study. The chain carries TRBV2 and TRBJ2-6; D unresolved. For the CDR3, the DNA is TGTGCCAGCAGTGAGGCCTCTGGGGCCAACGTCCTGACTTTC. Its translation is CASSEASGANVLTF.